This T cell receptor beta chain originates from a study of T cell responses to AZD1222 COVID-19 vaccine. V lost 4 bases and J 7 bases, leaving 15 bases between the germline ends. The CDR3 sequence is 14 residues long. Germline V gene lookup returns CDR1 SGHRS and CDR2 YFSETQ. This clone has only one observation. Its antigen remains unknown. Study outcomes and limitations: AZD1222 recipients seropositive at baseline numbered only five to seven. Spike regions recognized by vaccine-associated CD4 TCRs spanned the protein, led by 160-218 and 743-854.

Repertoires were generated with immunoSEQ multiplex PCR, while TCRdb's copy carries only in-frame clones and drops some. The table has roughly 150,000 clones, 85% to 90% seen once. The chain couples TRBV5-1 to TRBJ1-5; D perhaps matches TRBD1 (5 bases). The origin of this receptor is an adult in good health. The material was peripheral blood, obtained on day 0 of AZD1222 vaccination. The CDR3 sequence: CASSPVEGRQPQHF. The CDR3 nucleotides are TGCGCCAGCAGCCCGGTGGAGGGGAGGCAGCCCCAGCATTTT.